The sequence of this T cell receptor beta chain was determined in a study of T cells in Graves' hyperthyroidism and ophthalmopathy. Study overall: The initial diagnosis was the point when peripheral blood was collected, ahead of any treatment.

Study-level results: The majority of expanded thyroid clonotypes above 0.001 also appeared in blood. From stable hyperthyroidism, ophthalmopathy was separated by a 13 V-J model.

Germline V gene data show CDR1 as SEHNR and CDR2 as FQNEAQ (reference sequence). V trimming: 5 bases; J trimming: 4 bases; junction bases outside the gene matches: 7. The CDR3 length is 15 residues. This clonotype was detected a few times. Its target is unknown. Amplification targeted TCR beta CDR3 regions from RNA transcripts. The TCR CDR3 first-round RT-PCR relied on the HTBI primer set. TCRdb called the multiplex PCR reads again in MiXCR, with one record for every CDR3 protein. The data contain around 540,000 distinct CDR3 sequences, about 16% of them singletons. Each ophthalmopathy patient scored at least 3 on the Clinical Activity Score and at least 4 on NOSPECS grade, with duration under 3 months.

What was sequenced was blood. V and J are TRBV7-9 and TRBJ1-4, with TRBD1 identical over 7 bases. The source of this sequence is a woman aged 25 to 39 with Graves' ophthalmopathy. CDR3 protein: CASSPEGTDNEKLFF. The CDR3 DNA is TGTGCCAGCAGCCCAGAGGGGACAGATAATGAAAAACTGTTTTTT.